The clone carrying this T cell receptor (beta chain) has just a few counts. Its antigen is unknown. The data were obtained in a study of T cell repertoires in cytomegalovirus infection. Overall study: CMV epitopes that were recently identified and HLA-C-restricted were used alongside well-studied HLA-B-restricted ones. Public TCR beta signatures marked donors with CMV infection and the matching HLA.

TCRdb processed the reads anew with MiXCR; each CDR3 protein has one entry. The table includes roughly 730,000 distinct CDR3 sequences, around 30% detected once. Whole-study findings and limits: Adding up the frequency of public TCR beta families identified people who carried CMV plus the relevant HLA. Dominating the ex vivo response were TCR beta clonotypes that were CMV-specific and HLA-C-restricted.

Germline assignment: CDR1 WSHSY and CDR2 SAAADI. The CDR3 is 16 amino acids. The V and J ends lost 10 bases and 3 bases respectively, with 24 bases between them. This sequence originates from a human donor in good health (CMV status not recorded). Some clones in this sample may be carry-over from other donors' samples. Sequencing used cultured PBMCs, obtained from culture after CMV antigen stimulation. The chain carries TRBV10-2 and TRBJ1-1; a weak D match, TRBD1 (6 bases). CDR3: CATPLETGREDTEAFF. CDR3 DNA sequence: TGCGCCACCCCTTTAGAAACAGGGCGAGAGGACACTGAAGCTTTCTTT.